This section outlines one TCR beta chain sequence together with its context. These data originate in a study of Ad26.COV2.S vaccination and SARS-CoV-2 variants. Specified treatment: 19 received Ad26.COV2.S at low or high dose, single or two shots; 5 received placebo; per-sample allocation not given. Each sample was drawn 63 days after the first injection (of vaccine or placebo). V was trimmed by 5 bases and J by 0 bases, leaving 5 bases between them. Germline V gene sequence: CDR1 MNHEY, CDR2 SMNVEV (reference sequence). This CDR3 has 14 residues. The assay was immunoSEQ multiplex PCR, and TCRdb's table has in-frame clones only and misses some. The data hold around 450,000 clones, with around nine tenths observed a single time.

The material sequenced was peripheral blood, taken in a trial of Ad26.COV2.S vaccine versus placebo. The chain couples TRBV27 to TRBJ2-6; the D is unclear. The clonotype originates from a person between 18 and 60 years old who received the Ad26.COV2.S COVID-19 vaccine or a placebo. The CDR3 nucleotides are TGTGCCAGCAGTGTCGTCTCTGGGGCCAACGTCCTGACTTTC. It codes for CASSVVSGANVLTF.